This TCR beta chain was recorded in a study of T cells in Graves' hyperthyroidism and ophthalmopathy. Overall study: At the time of initial diagnosis and before any treatment, peripheral blood was collected. Study-wide results and limits: A model using 13 V-J features told ophthalmopathy apart from stable hyperthyroidism.

This clonotype was detected only a few times. Its antigen is still unknown. There were TCR beta CDR3 regions amplified from RNA transcripts. First-round RT-PCR of the TCR CDR3 relied on the HTBI primer set. Using its own MiXCR run on the multiplex PCR reads, TCRdb lists one record per CDR3 protein. The repertoire has 550,000 to 600,000 distinct CDR3 sequences, around 14% of them found once; the top ten carry roughly 7%. Patients with ophthalmopathy all had a Clinical Activity Score of at least 3, a NOSPECS grade of at least 4 and duration under 3 months. Uncontrolled infections, other autoimmune diseases, pregnancy or lactation led to exclusion of patients. There are 15 residues in the CDR3. Germline V CDR1 and CDR2: MNHNS, SASEGT. The V and J ends lost 2 bases and 3 bases, in that order; junction bases with no gene match: 7.

The receptor was isolated from a woman under 30 with Graves' ophthalmopathy. V usage is TRBV6-1 and J usage is TRBJ2-7, with 7 bases that match TRBD2. Sequencing was performed on blood. The CDR3: CASSEYSGTNYEQYF. As DNA, the CDR3 is TGTGCCAGCAGTGAATATTCCGGGACTAACTACGAGCAGTACTTC.